Sequencing of this TCR beta chain was carried out in a study of T cells after yellow fever vaccination. Germline V gene data show CDR1 as SGHRS and CDR2 as YFSETQ. The CDR3 contains 14 residues. Trimming took off 6 bases at V and 3 bases at J, with 14 bases between the two ends. This clonotype has a count of ten or more. TCRdb itself ran the 5' RACE reads through MiXCR, one entry per CDR3 protein. The table lists some 350,000 distinct CDR3 sequences, almost 4% of them singletons. This sequence originates from a man aged 18-30 years who received the YFV17D yellow fever vaccine. This material consisted of PBMCs, taken 5 days after the yellow fever booster vaccination. The chain links TRBV5-1 to TRBJ2-3; D is perhaps TRBD1 (5 bases). The CDR3 protein is CASTRTPGTDTQYF. In nucleotides, the CDR3 is TGCGCCAGCACCCGGACCCCAGGGACAGATACGCAGTATTTT.